This TCR beta chain was recorded in a study of blood T cell repertoires in COVID-19 (dated by TCRdb to between 2020 and 2021). Regarding the complete study: The collaborator samples originated in the United States, Italy and Spain and spanned the acute and convalescent phases of COVID-19. The material from the prospective study consisted of cDNA or gDNA derived from T cells, B-cell-depleted T cells, or PBMCs. Subjects who had been exposed to COVID-19, were actively infected with it, or had recovered from it provided the deeply sampled blood TCRbeta repertoires that made up the dataset. The repertoires were made available in a free public database intended to serve as a resource for research on the immune response to SARS-CoV-2. Samples were obtained from the ongoing ImmuneRACE study (first 160 participants) and from 1,254 subjects provided by 6 global collaborators. Nearly every sample came with metadata listing a de-identified subject ID, COVID-19 status, age in years and sex. HLA class I and class II types, where available, came from metadata supplied by the sample provider rather than from assay-based typing.

Each collaborating institution followed its own protocols to collect whole blood in K2EDTA tubes. Collaborator samples were shipped for TCRbeta analysis as frozen whole blood, isolated PBMCs, or DNA extracted from either sample type. For this clone: Its antigen specificity is not known. Nothing much larger sits one base from this clone, and base qualities are not available.

The immunoSEQ Assay, a bias-controlled multiplex PCR, was used to amplify TCRbeta CDR3 regions from genomic DNA. Per the original workflow: Nucleated cell counts per sample were estimated from amplification of reference gene primers within the assay. To quantify the absolute abundance of each unique TCRbeta CDR3 rearrangement, sequence reads were collapsed and filtered. For each sample, productive Simpson clonality was calculated as the square root of Simpson's diversity index over productive rearrangements. TCRdb took this table from immuneACCESS and kept in-frame rearrangements with V and J called. Such tables lack part of the clones; where checked against another copy, unresolved V genes explain under half of the gap, and the rest is unexplained. The V and J calls and clone size come from that table; D and trimming were worked out from the DNA. This sample is represented by about 59,000 clones; about 73% of them were singletons. Approximately 15% of the sample comes from the top ten.

The germline V gene (reference sequence) sets CDR1 to GTSNPN and CDR2 to SVGIG. At the junction V is shortened by 2 bases and J by 0 bases, with 8 bases in between. From the cysteine through the phenylalanine, the CDR3 covers 14 amino acids. Only the CDR3 DNA is retained, 42 bases long and in frame from the first base. Study-wide findings and limitations: How much clinical and demographic metadata was included differed by source and by participant, and the metadata was provided uncurated.

The rearranged segments are TRBV30 and TRBJ1-3; a tentative D call is TRBD1 (5 bases match). Sequenced sample: peripheral blood. The receptor's source is a woman aged 70-85 years with acute or convalescent COVID-19. The CDR3 in this case is CAWSSGGSGNTIYF. The sequenced DNA: TGTGCCTGGAGTTCGGGGGGCTCTGGAAACACCATATATTTT.